The 32 T cell receptor beta chains below were found in one sample sequenced in a study of blood T cells in healthy people across ages (dated by TCRdb to the mid-2010s). Receptors were amplified or captured by 5' RACE. Data came from an Illumina HiSeq 2500. A second roughly 6 to 11 cycle PCR used a sample-barcoded 5' primer and a J-beta primer mix. Starting from the raw public reads, TCRdb applied fastp trimming at Q25, assembled clones with MiXCR and retained in-frame beta chains. Under each unique CDR3 protein, matching rows form one entry showing the most common genes and DNA. For this sample the table gives around 1,000,000 distinct CDR3 sequences, of which almost 25% were detected only once. The ten largest clones represent about 0.8% of the sample. The same data also contributed to another study, on T cells of mothers and their children.

Source material: blood. The receptors here all came from a girl aged 2 to 10 in good health.

This clonotype was seen once. The V call is TRBV4-1, the J call TRBJ2-1; 7 bases align to TRBD2. CDR1 is MGHRA and CDR2 is YSYEKL in the germline V gene. The CDR3 totals 15 residues. The junction had 6 bases not matched to a gene; V was cut back by 2 bases and J by 5 bases. CDR3 coding DNA: TGCGCCAGCAGCCAATCAACGGGACTAAACAATGAGCAGTTCTTC. This gives the protein CASSQSTGLNNEQFF.

V gene TRBV7-2 combines with J gene TRBJ1-2; D gene uncertain. The CDR3 is made up of 16 amino acids. With 0 bases removed from V and 1 base from J, the gap between germline ends came to 12 bases. Germline CDR1 SGHTA, CDR2 FQGNSA. CDR3 in DNA: TGTGCCAGCAGCTTAGCGGACCAGCGTAGTAACTATGGCTACACCTTC. Its translation is CASSLADQRSNYGYTF.

The chain is built from TRBV14 and TRBJ1-2, with unresolved D. CDR1 and CDR2 from the germline V gene are SGHDN and FVKESK. This CDR3 spans 15 amino acids. The V and J ends lost 4 bases and 6 bases respectively, with 18 bases between them. The CDR3 reads CASSPIRTPNNGYTF. CDR3 DNA: TGTGCCAGCAGCCCGATCCGGACCCCAAATAATGGCTACACCTTC.

The J gene is TRBJ2-3, the V gene TRBV20-1; D ambiguous. The CDR3 is made up of 10 amino acids. Trimming left V 3 bases short and J 4 bases short, with 2 bases between. Germline loops: CDR1 DFQATT, CDR2 SNEGSKA (reference sequence). CDR3 DNA sequence: TGCAGTGCTAGTCCAGATACGCAGTATTTT. Its translation is CSASPDTQYF.

This clonotype was counted between two and nine times. J is TRBJ2-1 and V is TRBV29-1; TRBD1 is a possible D gene (5 bases). V was pared by 2 bases and J by 2 bases, with 10 bases between. Germline CDR1 and CDR2: SQVTM and ANQGSEA. CDR3 length: 14 amino acids. The CDR3 coding sequence is TGCAGCGTTGAAAGCAGGGCTACCTACAATGAGCAGTTCTTC. Encoded protein: CSVESRATYNEQFF.

The chain uses TRBV10-3 and TRBJ2-7, with 14 nucleotides matching TRBD2. Per germline, CDR1 ENHRY and CDR2 SYGVKD. Trimming at V came to 11 bases and at J to 2 bases, leaving 17 bases not matched to a gene. CDR3 size: 18 residues. This CDR3 is CAALPGPWTSGGTYEQYF. CDR3 DNA sequence: TGTGCCGCATTACCTGGTCCATGGACTAGCGGGGGGACCTACGAGCAGTACTTC.

The CDR3 nucleotides read TGTGCCATCAGTGATAAGCGGATAGAGACCCAGTACTTC. Amino acids: CAISDKRIETQYF. The gene calls are TRBV10-3 and TRBJ2-5, with D possibly TRBD2 on 5 matching bases. CDR3 size: 13 residues. Per the germline V gene, CDR1 is ENHRY and CDR2 is SYGVKD. V gave up 3 bases and J gave up 4 bases, with 9 bases separating them.

This clonotype appeared a few times. One end of the junction is discordant with germline, which a read error may explain. The genes are TRBV29-1 and TRBJ1-1, with 8 nucleotides matching TRBD1. Germline V gives CDR1 SQVTM, CDR2 ANQGSEA. The CDR3 totals 11 residues. The DNA of the CDR3 is TGCAGCGTTGAGACCGGTGCTGACAGGGGCTTT. Protein sequence: CSVETGADRGF.

The genes are TRBV20-1 and TRBJ2-5, with D unclear. V lost 2 bases to trimming and J lost 5 bases, with 9 bases between them. Germline CDR1 reads DFQATT; CDR2 reads SNEGSKA (reference sequence). The CDR3 contains 12 residues. The DNA for the CDR3 is TGCAGTGCTAGATTGCCCGGCGAGACCCAGTACTTC. It encodes CSARLPGETQYF.

V is TRBV20-1 and J is TRBJ2-5; TRBD2 aligns across 10 bases. The closer fit of TRBJ2-1 to the DNA end suggests the J call may be wrong. Germline CDR1 DFQATT, CDR2 SNEGSKA (reference sequence). This CDR3 spans 16 amino acids. Written as DNA, the CDR3 is TGCAGTGCTACCGATTCAGCGGGGGGGCTGAGGGATGAGCAGTTCTTC. Amino acid sequence: CSATDSAGGLRDEQFF.

The chain uses TRBV12-3 or TRBV12-4 and TRBJ2-1; D is undetermined. The CDR3 sequence is 14 residues long. V was pared by 1 base and J by 3 bases, with 7 bases between. CDR3 sequence (DNA): TGTGCCAGCAGTTTAGAGGCAGGCTACAATGAGCAGTTCTTC. This gives the protein CASSLEAGYNEQFF.

This rearrangement joins TRBV6-2 or TRBV6-3 to TRBJ2-7; D may match TRBD1 or TRBD2 (7 bases each). Germline-derived CDR1 and CDR2 are MNHEY and SVGEGT. Trimming shortened V by 0 bases and J by 7 bases, and 22 bases separated the two germline ends. The CDR3 extends over 17 amino acids. CDR3 DNA: TGTGCCAGCAGTTACTCGATCAGGGAGGGGGCGACGGGGGAGCAGTACTTC. Translated: CASSYSIREGATGEQYF.

The chain joins TRBV2 to TRBJ1-2; TRBD1 matches at 7 bases. The CDR3 consists of 14 residues. J lost 2 bases, V lost 7 bases, and 7 bases had no gene match. Germline CDR1 SNHLY, CDR2 FYNNEI. The DNA of the CDR3 is TGTGCCAGCACTCACAGGGGTGGGAACTATGGCTACACCTTC. Translated, it gives CASTHRGGNYGYTF. The full variable domain, its missing parts supplied by reference TRBV2 and TRBJ1-2, is EPEVTQTPSHQVTQMGQEVILRCVPISNHLYFYWYRQILGQKVEFLVSFYNNEISEKSEIFDDQFSVERPDGSNFTLKIRSTKLEDSAMYFCASTHRGGNYGYTFGSGTRLTVV.

This clonotype has just a few counts. This chain joins TRBV28 and TRBJ2-5, with D possibly matching TRBD2 (6 bases). CDR1 is MDHEN, CDR2 SYDVKM, per germline. The CDR3 contains 13 residues. Trimming pared 7 bases from V and 6 bases from J, leaving 15 bases between. The DNA for the CDR3 is TGTGCCAGCAATTTCGGGAGTACGAAGACCCAGTACTTC. Translated, it gives CASNFGSTKTQYF.

V is TRBV7-8 and J is TRBJ2-3; D might be TRBD1 (6 bases). This CDR3 is 12 amino acids long. CDR1 is SGHVS, CDR2 FQNEAQ, per germline. V lost 10 bases and J lost 5, with 13 bases in between. CDR3 sequence reads: CAISGVGDTQYF. The DNA for the CDR3 is TGTGCCATATCAGGGGTAGGAGATACGCAGTATTTT.

A few counts support this clonotype. The gene calls are TRBV7-2 and TRBJ2-5; a weak D match, TRBD1 (6 bases). The germline CDR1 and CDR2 sequences are SGHTA and FQGNSA. V was shortened by 6 bases and J by 3 bases, with 14 bases between the two germline ends. The CDR3 extends over 14 amino acids. CDR3 amino acids: CASRSGTKKETQYF. CDR3 coding DNA: TGTGCCAGCAGATCCGGGACAAAAAAAGAGACCCAGTACTTC.

The chain has TRBV28 and TRBJ2-7, with 7 bases that match TRBD1. Per germline, CDR1 MDHEN and CDR2 SYDVKM. The ends lost 9 bases at V and 4 bases at J; junction bases unmatched: 12. The CDR3 is 14 amino acids. CDR3 sequence (DNA): TGTGCCAGTACGACCGGGACAGTCATTTACGAGCAGTACTTC. Translating gives CASTTGTVIYEQYF.

The chain recombines TRBV7-9 with TRBJ1-4; D perhaps matches TRBD1 (5 bases). Germline CDR1 and CDR2: SEHNR and FQNEAQ (reference sequence). This CDR3 comprises 17 residues. V was cut by 5 bases and J by 5 bases, with 21 bases left in between. In DNA, the CDR3 is TGTGCCAGCAGCAAAAACCCCGGGGCAGGCCTGAATGAAAAACTGTTTTTT. As protein: CASSKNPGAGLNEKLFF.

This clonotype was counted only a few times. The chain combines TRBV7-8 with TRBJ2-7; 8 bases are shared with TRBD2. Germline assignment: CDR1 SGHVS and CDR2 FQNEAQ. The J segment lost 6 bases and the V segment lost 6 bases, leaving 7 bases of the junction unmatched. The CDR3 covers 13 residues. This CDR3 is CASRNSGTSEQYF. The CDR3 coding sequence is TGTGCCAGCAGGAATTCCGGGACTAGCGAGCAGTACTTC.

V usage is TRBV4-1 and J usage is TRBJ1-2; no firm D call. The germline V gene encodes CDR1 MGHRA and CDR2 YSYEKL. There are 14 residues in the CDR3. With 0 bases removed from V and 2 bases from J, the gap between germline ends came to 7 bases. The DNA of the CDR3 is TGCGCCAGCAGCCAAGACCTTCTGAACTATGGCTACACCTTC. Translating gives CASSQDLLNYGYTF.

CDR3 DNA: TGTGCCAGCAGCCCTGACCCTAGGGACGAGACCCAGTACTTC. Translated, it gives CASSPDPRDETQYF. V and J are TRBV3-1 and TRBJ2-5; D is tentatively TRBD1 or TRBD2 (5 bases each). The CDR3 consists of 14 residues. Germline CDR1 reads LGHDT; CDR2 reads YNNKEL (reference sequence). V was shortened by 4 bases and J by 5 bases, with 14 bases between the two germline ends.

This clonotype was detected only a few times. The chain uses TRBV12-3 or TRBV12-4 and TRBJ1-2; maybe TRBD1 (6 bases). V was pared by 4 bases and J by 0 bases, with 15 bases between. The CDR3 has 16 amino acids. The CDR3 region is CASSSTGTPPNYGYTF. CDR3 in DNA: TGTGCCAGCAGTTCAACCGGGACACCACCTAACTATGGCTACACCTTC.

CDR3 sequence: CSAGPSGNTIYF. The CDR3 DNA is TGCAGTGCTGGTCCCTCTGGAAACACCATATATTTT. V is TRBV20-1 and J is TRBJ1-3; D is unresolved. Germline V CDR1 and CDR2: DFQATT, SNEGSKA (reference sequence). This CDR3 is 12 amino acids long. V was cut by 5 bases and J by 0 bases, with 5 bases left in between.

The chain combines TRBV4-3 with TRBJ2-4; a weak D match, TRBD1 (5 bases). Trimming took 3 bases from V and 6 from J, leaving 15 bases between them. This CDR3 is built from 15 residues. Germline V gene data show CDR1 as LGHNA and CDR2 as YSLEER. The CDR3 DNA reads TGCGCCAGCAGCCAGACCGTGACAGACCTAAACATTCAGTACTTC. This codes for CASSQTVTDLNIQYF.

This chain joins TRBV6-5 and TRBJ1-5; 7 bases are shared with TRBD1. CDR1 and CDR2 from the germline V gene are MNHEY and SVGAGI. The junction had 6 bases not matched to a gene; V was cut back by 6 bases and J by 1 base. The CDR3 is made up of 15 amino acids. CDR3 sequence (DNA): TGTGCCAGCAGCCCAACAGGGGAAAGCAATCAGCCCCAGCATTTT. This encodes CASSPTGESNQPQHF.

The J gene is TRBJ1-2, the V gene TRBV7-2; TRBD1 aligns across 7 bases. The V gene's germline CDR1 is SGHTA and CDR2 FQGNSA. The length of the CDR3 is 18 residues. Trimming at V came to 2 bases and at J to 1 base, leaving 13 bases not matched to a gene. This CDR3 is CASSLTRGVRAGNYGYTF. For the CDR3, the DNA is TGTGCCAGCAGCTTAACCAGGGGGGTTCGGGCTGGTAACTATGGCTACACCTTC.

This clonotype was seen a handful of times. The chain couples TRBV7-3 to TRBJ2-3; D uncertain. Germline V gene data show CDR1 as SGHTA and CDR2 as FQGTGA. Trimming removed 5 bases at V and 2 bases at J, with 11 bases between. This CDR3 has 14 residues. In DNA, the CDR3 is TGTGCCAGCAGCAAGGACCTAATCACAGATACGCAGTATTTT. As protein: CASSKDLITDTQYF.

The chain recombines TRBV5-1 with TRBJ1-1; a weak D match, TRBD1 (5 bases). The ends were cut back, 4 bases at V and 4 bases at J, with 14 bases in the middle. Germline values: CDR1 SGHRS, CDR2 YFSETQ. CDR3 length: 14 residues. CDR3 sequence: CASSREGDATEAFF. The CDR3 DNA is TGCGCCAGCAGCAGAGAAGGGGATGCCACTGAAGCTTTCTTT. Supplemented by reference TRBV5-1 and TRBJ1-1, the full variable domain reads KAGVTQTPRYLIKTRGQQVTLSCSPISGHRSVSWYQQTPGQGLQFLFEYFSETQRNKGNFPGRFSGRQFSNSRSEMNVSTLELGDSALYLCASSREGDATEAFFGQGTRLTVV.

The chain uses TRBV11-2 and TRBJ2-7, with TRBD2 identical over 7 bases. The V gene's germline CDR1 is SGHAT and CDR2 FQNNGV. The CDR3 consists of 14 residues. V gave up 5 bases and J gave up 3 bases; unmatched junction bases: 7. CDR3 nucleotide sequence: TGTGCCAGCAGCCCCTCACCGGGAGGCTACGAGCAGTACTTC. The encoded protein is CASSPSPGGYEQYF.

The V call is TRBV27, the J call TRBJ1-1, with 8 positions matching TRBD1. Germline V lookup: CDR1 MNHEY, CDR2 SMNVEV (reference sequence). V dropped 7 bases and J dropped 5; count of bases not matched to a gene: 6. The CDR3 length is 13 residues. CDR3 residues: CASKVQGGTEAFF. CDR3 bases: TGTGCCAGCAAAGTACAGGGGGGAACTGAAGCTTTCTTT.

This clonotype was seen more than once but under ten times. The rearrangement joins TRBV4-1 to TRBJ2-2; 10 nucleotides line up with TRBD1. Germline V gene sequence: CDR1 MGHRA, CDR2 YSYEKL. The CDR3 has 16 amino acids. V was clipped by 5 bases and J by 3 bases; unmatched bases: 6. As DNA, the CDR3 is TGCGCCAGCAGCTTTACCGGGACAGGGGACACCGGGGAGCTGTTTTTT. Translation: CASSFTGTGDTGELFF.

This clonotype was seen only a few times. V is TRBV29-1 and J is TRBJ2-1; D ambiguous. The CDR3 is made up of 15 amino acids. The germline CDR1 and CDR2 sequences are SQVTM and ANQGSEA. Trimming left V 6 bases short and J 6 bases short, with 21 bases between. The CDR3 spells CSVPYGELSGNEQFF. CDR3 coding DNA: TGCAGCGTGCCCTATGGAGAGCTGTCGGGCAATGAGCAGTTCTTC.